This TCR beta chain was obtained from a study of graft-versus-host responses after intestinal transplantation. In the study overall: Tacrolimus and steroids were given for two to three years to all recipients after anti-thymocyte globulin induction.

General observations from the study: Individuals carrying graft-donor T cell macrochimerism showed high graft-versus-host to host-versus-graft clonal ratios in allografts.

Per germline, CDR1 SNHLY and CDR2 FYNNEI. CDR3 size: 13 residues. The assay was immunoSEQ multiplex PCR, and TCRdb's table has in-frame clones only and misses some. The data contain some 81,000 clones, 85% to 90% of them seen just once; the ten biggest clones take up roughly 0.31%. As regards this clone: Its antigen is not identified.

The rearrangement uses TRBV2 and TRBJ2-5; possibly TRBD2 for D (5 bases). The J call may be faulty, since TRBJ2-7 better matches the DNA end. The clonotype originates from a human donor who received an intestinal transplant. Sequenced material: unstimulated CD4+ T cells sorted from spleen or lymph node cells, taken before intestinal transplant. The DNA of the CDR3 is TGTGCCAGCCGAACGGGGATGGGCTACGAGCAGTACTTC. Residues: CASRTGMGYEQYF.